One and the same sample provided the 23 T cell receptor beta chains below, sequenced in a study of cytomegalovirus exposure and HLA in healthy donors. Clones were read by immunoSEQ multiplex PCR, and TCRdb kept only the in-frame ones, dropping some. This sample has 250,000 to 300,000 clones, with about 90% found just once. Sequencing was done on a sample of PBMCs. These receptor sequences come from a woman between 18 and 29 years old in good health and CMV-seronegative.

This sequence joins TRBV11-3 and TRBJ2-3; a weak D match, TRBD2 (6 bases). The CDR3 spans 13 residues. V was clipped by 7 bases and J by 5 bases, with 13 bases between them. Germline lookup yields CDR1 SGHNT and CDR2 YENEEA. In nucleotides, the CDR3 is TGTGCCAGCAAGGGCGGGGCGGTAGATACGCAGTATTTT. This sequence encodes CASKGGAVDTQYF.

This clone was found a few times. V is TRBV7-9 and J is TRBJ2-2; 8 bases align to TRBD2. Germline V gene lookup returns CDR1 SEHNR and CDR2 FQNEAQ (reference sequence). Trimming took 2 bases from V and 1 from J; bases not matched to a gene: 9. This CDR3 has 18 residues. CDR3 amino acids: CASSLKLRLAGNTGELFF. The CDR3 DNA is TGTGCCAGCAGCTTAAAATTACGGCTAGCGGGGAACACCGGGGAGCTGTTTTTT.

The chain employs TRBV7-9 and TRBJ1-2, with 7 bases aligning to TRBD1. V shed 4 bases, J shed 5 bases, and the junction held 7 bases outside the gene matches. CDR1 and CDR2 (germline): SEHNR, FQNEAQ (reference sequence). CDR3 length equals 14 residues. CDR3 nucleotides: TGTGCCAGCAGCTCCGAGGGGGCTATATATGGCTACACCTTC. Translation: CASSSEGAIYGYTF.

V and J are TRBV6-5 and TRBJ1-5; no clear D. The germline V gene encodes CDR1 MNHEY and CDR2 SVGAGI. The CDR3 consists of 15 residues. Trimming took off 8 bases at V and 0 bases at J, with 14 bases between the two ends. DNA of the CDR3: TGTGCCAGCTCCTACTCCGTTCATAGCAATCAGCCCCAGCATTTT. The encoded protein is CASSYSVHSNQPQHF.

V usage is TRBV2 and J usage is TRBJ2-5, with TRBD2 matching 9 bases. Unmatched junction bases numbered 2, after V lost 4 bases and J lost 2 bases. CDR3 size: 14 residues. Germline loops: CDR1 SNHLY, CDR2 FYNNEI. As DNA, the CDR3 is TGTGCCAGCAGTGGACTAGCGGTACAAGAGACCCAGTACTTC. Its protein is CASSGLAVQETQYF.

The V call is TRBV19, the J call TRBJ2-1; TRBD1 agrees at 7 bases. Germline-derived CDR1 and CDR2 are LNHDA and SQIVND (reference sequence). The ends lost 3 bases at V and 3 bases at J; junction bases unmatched: 5. The CDR3 contains 15 residues. CDR3 loop: CASSMAGGYYNEQFF. The CDR3 bases are TGTGCCAGTAGTATGGCAGGGGGTTACTACAATGAGCAGTTCTTC.

This clone was detected only a few times. This chain links TRBV25-1 with TRBJ2-7; D is unresolved. The germline gives CDR1 MGHDK, CDR2 SYGVNS. The CDR3 extends over 11 amino acids. Trimming stripped 6 bases from V and 7 bases from J, with 10 bases between. DNA of the CDR3: TGTGCCAGCAGCGGATCGGAGGAGCAGTACTTC. This encodes CASSGSEEQYF.

The V and J genes are TRBV19 and TRBJ1-1; D is uncertain. This CDR3 is 14 amino acids long. The germline CDR1 and CDR2 sequences are LNHDA and SQIVND (reference sequence). Trimming cost V 3 bases and J 4 bases, with 12 bases left between them. CDR3 DNA sequence: TGTGCCAGTAGTATTCTCTCCGAGGGCACTGAAGCTTTCTTT. It is translated as CASSILSEGTEAFF.

This clone was observed a few times. The chain recombines TRBV29-1 with TRBJ2-5; maybe TRBD2 (6 bases). V lost 7 bases, J lost 5 bases, and 14 bases lay in between. Germline V gene data show CDR1 as SQVTM and CDR2 as ANQGSEA. The CDR3 totals 12 residues. The CDR3 DNA reads TGCAGCGGGATACGTGGGGGGGAGACCCAGTACTTC. Residues: CSGIRGGETQYF.

This chain connects TRBV6-6 to TRBJ2-5; TRBD1 matches 7 bases. Per the germline V gene, CDR1 is MNHNY and CDR2 is SVGAGI (reference sequence). There are 14 residues in the CDR3. V trimming: 6 bases; J trimming: 5 bases; junction bases outside the gene matches: 9. CDR3 amino acids: CASRTGPRLETQYF. The CDR3 DNA reads as TGTGCCAGCAGGACAGGGCCCCGGTTGGAGACCCAGTACTTC.

This sequence joins TRBV5-4 and TRBJ2-3; tentatively, D is TRBD2 (6 bases). V shed 0 bases and J shed 2 bases, with 13 bases lying between them. Germline assignment: CDR1 SGHNT and CDR2 YYREEE (reference sequence). This CDR3 spans 16 amino acids. CDR3: CASSLGTTSHTDTQYF. As DNA, the CDR3 is TGTGCCAGCAGCTTGGGGACTACCTCTCACACAGATACGCAGTATTTT. Complete variable domain (other parts from reference TRBV5-4 and TRBJ2-3): ETGVTQSPTHLIKTRGQQVTLRCSSQSGHNTVSWYQQALGQGPQFIFQYYREEENGRGNFPPRFSGLQFPNYSSELNVNALELDDSALYLCASSLGTTSHTDTQYFGPGTRLTVL.

V usage is TRBV10-3 and J usage is TRBJ2-2; the match to TRBD1 covers 8 bases. Losses at the gene ends were 0 bases for V and 8 bases for J; bases not matched to a gene: 2. CDR3 length equals 14 residues. CDR1 and CDR2 from the germline V gene are ENHRY and SYGVKD. For the CDR3, the DNA is TGTGCCATCAGTGAGTCGACAGGGGTGGGGGAGCTGTTTTTT. The encoded protein is CAISESTGVGELFF.

This clone showed up just once. V gene TRBV21-1 combines with J gene TRBJ2-6; the listed D gene, TRBD2, was not tested against the DNA. TRBV21-1 is a documented pseudogene. This CDR3 is 14 amino acids long. The CDR3 is CASRRRAGANVLTF. As DNA, the CDR3 is TGTGCCAGCCGAAGGAGAGCTGGGGCCAACGTCCTGACTTTC.

This rearrangement joins TRBV2 to TRBJ1-1, with 9 bases lining up with TRBD1. The CDR3 runs to 13 residues. Germline assignment: CDR1 SNHLY and CDR2 FYNNEI. V shed 6 bases and J 2 bases; nucleotides not matched to a gene: 1. The chain's CDR3 is CASRGQGNTEAFF. The CDR3 DNA sequence: TGTGCCAGCAGGGGACAGGGAAACACTGAAGCTTTCTTT.

V gene TRBV6-1 combines with J gene TRBJ1-2; TRBD1 matches 9 bases. The junction had 6 bases not matched to a gene; V was cut back by 7 bases and J by 0 bases. Germline CDR1 and CDR2: MNHNS and SASEGT. The CDR3 contains 15 residues. The CDR3 sequence: CASIPGQGANYGYTF. CDR3 nucleotides: TGTGCCAGCATCCCGGGACAGGGAGCTAACTATGGCTACACCTTC.

V is TRBV5-1 and J is TRBJ2-3, with 7 bases identical to TRBD1. After removal of 5 bases from V and 2 bases from J, the junction contained 8 bases not matched to a gene. CDR1 SGHRS and CDR2 YFSETQ come from the germline V gene. The CDR3 spans 15 residues. CDR3 sequence reads: CASRLTGVPTDTQYF. CDR3 DNA sequence: TGCGCCAGCAGACTTACAGGGGTTCCCACAGATACGCAGTATTTT.

This clone was picked up one time. V usage is TRBV18 and J usage is TRBJ1-5, with D unresolved. Trimming stripped 3 bases from V and 4 bases from J, with 19 bases between. Germline V gene data show CDR1 as KGHSH and CDR2 as LQKENI. CDR3 length: 17 amino acids. The CDR3 DNA is TGTGCCAGCTCACCCTATATCATCGGGGAGAAGAATCAGCCCCAGCATTTT. As protein: CASSPYIIGEKNQPQHF. The complete variable domain, with remaining parts taken from reference TRBV18 and TRBJ1-5, reads NAGVMQNPRHLVRRRGQEARLRCSPMKGHSHVYWYRQLPEEGLKFMVYLQKENIIDESGMPKERFSAEFPKEGPSILRIQQVVRGDSAAYFCASSPYIIGEKNQPQHFGDGTRLSIL.

This chain connects TRBV5-6 to TRBJ2-7, with a weak D call TRBD1 (6 bases). V shed 2 bases and J shed 6 bases, with 15 bases lying between them. The CDR3 has 14 residues. CDR1 SGHDT and CDR2 YYEEEE come from the germline V gene. The CDR3 sequence: CASSLNRVEREQYF. The CDR3 DNA reads TGTGCCAGCAGCTTAAACAGGGTGGAGCGCGAGCAGTACTTC. The full variable domain, completed using reference TRBV5-6 and TRBJ2-7, is DAGVTQSPTHLIKTRGQQVTLRCSPKSGHDTVSWYQQALGQGPQFIFQYYEEEERQRGNFPDRFSGHQFPNYSSELNVNALLLGDSALYLCASSLNRVEREQYFGPGTRLTVT.

This rearrangement joins TRBV5-4 to TRBJ1-2; 10 nucleotides match TRBD1. V shed 4 bases and J 4 bases; nucleotides not matched to a gene: 7. The CDR3 has 15 amino acids. From germline, CDR1 is SGHNT and CDR2 YYREEE (reference sequence). CDR3 DNA sequence: TGTGCCAGCAGCCCAGGGACAGGGGTCGGCTATGGCTACACCTTC. This gives the protein CASSPGTGVGYGYTF.

The chain carries TRBV13 and TRBJ1-1, with D perhaps matching TRBD1 (6 bases). This CDR3 has 17 residues. V was pared by 3 bases and J by 0 bases, with 17 bases between. The germline V gene encodes CDR1 PRHDT and CDR2 FYEKMQ (reference sequence). CDR3 DNA: TGTGCCAGCAGCTTCAGGACAGTCTCTCACCTGAACACTGAAGCTTTCTTT. Translation gives CASSFRTVSHLNTEAFF.

This clone came up a few times. V usage is TRBV7-9 and J usage is TRBJ1-2; 10 nucleotides align to TRBD1. Trimming at V came to 5 bases and at J to 1 base, leaving 10 bases not matched to a gene. The CDR3 spans 17 residues. CDR1 SEHNR and CDR2 FQNEAQ come from the germline V gene (reference sequence). For the CDR3, the DNA is TGTGCCAGCAGCACGCCATGGACAGGGGGAAGTAACTATGGCTACACCTTC. Its translation: CASSTPWTGGSNYGYTF.

V usage is TRBV6-1 and J usage is TRBJ2-3, with 9 bases that match TRBD2. V trimming: 2 bases; J trimming: 0 bases; junction bases outside the gene matches: 6. Germline values: CDR1 MNHNS, CDR2 SASEGT. The CDR3 is made up of 17 amino acids. CDR3 in amino acids: CASSEQGGGASTDTQYF. The CDR3 DNA sequence: TGTGCCAGCAGTGAACAGGGCGGGGGGGCCAGCACAGATACGCAGTATTTT.

V usage is TRBV11-3 and J usage is TRBJ2-2; 7 nucleotides match TRBD1. CDR3 size: 16 residues. J lost 6 bases, V lost 5 bases, and 12 bases had no gene match. Germline loops: CDR1 SGHNT, CDR2 YENEEA. The chain's CDR3 is CASSRGDTGVAGELFF. The CDR3 DNA follows: TGTGCCAGCAGCCGGGGCGACACAGGGGTAGCCGGGGAGCTGTTTTTT.